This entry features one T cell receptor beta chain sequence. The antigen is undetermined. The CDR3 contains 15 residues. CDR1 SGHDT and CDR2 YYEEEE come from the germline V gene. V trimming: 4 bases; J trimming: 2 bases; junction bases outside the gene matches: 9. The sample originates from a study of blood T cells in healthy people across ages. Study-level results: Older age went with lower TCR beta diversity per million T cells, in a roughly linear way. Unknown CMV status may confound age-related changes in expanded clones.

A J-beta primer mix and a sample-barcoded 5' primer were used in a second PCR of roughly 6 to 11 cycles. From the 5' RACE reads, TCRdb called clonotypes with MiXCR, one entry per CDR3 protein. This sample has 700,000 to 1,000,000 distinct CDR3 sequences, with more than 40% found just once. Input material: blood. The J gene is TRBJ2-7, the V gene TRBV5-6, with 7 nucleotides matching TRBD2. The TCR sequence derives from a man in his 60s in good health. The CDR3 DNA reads TGTGCCAGCAGCCAAAGACTAGCTCAACCCTACGAGCAGTACTTC. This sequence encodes CASSQRLAQPYEQYF. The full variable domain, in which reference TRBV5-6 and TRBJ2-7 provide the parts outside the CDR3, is DAGVTQSPTHLIKTRGQQVTLRCSPKSGHDTVSWYQQALGQGPQFIFQYYEEEERQRGNFPDRFSGHQFPNYSSELNVNALLLGDSALYLCASSQRLAQPYEQYFGPGTRLTVT.